This T cell receptor (beta chain) stems from a study of control samples from healthy donors and cancer patients. With 1 base removed from V and 2 bases from J, the gap between germline ends came to 8 bases. The CDR3 runs to 14 residues. In germline, CDR1 is MNHEY, CDR2 SMNVEV (reference sequence). Here immunoSEQ multiplex PCR was the method, and the copy in TCRdb shows in-frame clones only, minus some. The repertoire holds around 150,000 clones, with roughly 90% as singletons. Sequencing was performed on blood. The chain has TRBV27 and TRBJ1-1, with D uncertain. The receptor comes from a man aged 25-40 years in good health. In DNA form, the CDR3 reads TGTGCCAGCAGTTTATATCACAGTAACACTGAAGCTTTCTTT. This codes for CASSLYHSNTEAFF.